This T cell receptor beta chain was found in a study of blood T cell repertoires in COVID-19. Measured with immunoSEQ multiplex PCR; TCRdb has only the in-frame clones, and not every one. The sample consists of roughly 670,000 clones, 85% to 90% of them appearing once. This receptor was obtained from a woman between 18 and 29 years old with acute or convalescent COVID-19. Sample: peripheral blood.

The CDR3 DNA follows: TGCGCCAGCAGAAAGGGGACAGGACCCAGCACAGATACGCAGTATTTT. Protein sequence: CASRKGTGPSTDTQYF. The V gene is TRBV4-1, the J gene TRBJ2-3; 8 bases agree with TRBD1. Germline values: CDR1 MGHRA, CDR2 YSYEKL. With 6 bases clipped from V and 0 bases from J, the junction kept 8 bases outside the gene matches. There are 16 residues in the CDR3.